Listed here are 5 T cell receptor beta chains from one sample, sequenced in a study of shared clonotypes between healthy human individuals. The repertoire was sequenced with immunoSEQ multiplex PCR; TCRdb's copy has only in-frame clones and lacks some. The repertoire holds some 2 million clones, 85% to 95% seen once, with around 0.13% in the top ten. Material: naive CD4+ T cells sorted from blood. Subset of the sample: CD45RA+ positively selected. Receptors originate from a man aged 18 to 30 in good health.

Here the CDR3 reads CASSLVVGYSYEQYF. The CDR3 DNA reads as TGTGCCAGCAGCTTAGTGGTGGGCTACTCCTACGAGCAGTACTTC. The chain recombines TRBV11-2 with TRBJ2-7; D unresolved. This CDR3 has 15 amino acids. CDR1 and CDR2 from the germline V gene are SGHAT and FQNNGV. Trimming took 1 base from V and 0 from J, leaving 10 bases between them.

In its sample, this clone was seen once. The chain employs TRBV6-5 and TRBJ2-1; TRBD2 matches 11 bases. Germline CDR1 and CDR2: MNHEY and SVGAGI. V shed 2 bases, J shed 10 bases, and the junction held 10 bases outside the gene matches. The CDR3 totals 16 residues. The CDR3 sequence is CASSYTGTSGGLEQFF. In DNA, the CDR3 is TGTGCCAGCAGTTACACCGGGACTAGCGGTGGCCTCGAGCAGTTCTTC.

The chain links TRBV6-1 to TRBJ2-3; 7 bases fit TRBD2. CDR1 is MNHNS and CDR2 is SASEGT in the germline V gene. This CDR3 is built from 15 residues. The V gene end was trimmed by 6 bases and the J gene end by 1 base; junction bases not matched to a gene: 7. DNA of the CDR3: TGTGCCAGCAGATACCATAGCGGGCGCACAGATACGCAGTATTTT. Its protein is CASRYHSGRTDTQYF.

The chain carries TRBV6-6 and TRBJ2-3; 7 bases fit TRBD1. The CDR3 runs 16 residues. Germline V gene lookup returns CDR1 MNHNY and CDR2 SVGAGI (reference sequence). The ends lost 2 bases at V and 4 bases at J; junction bases unmatched: 9. The DNA for the CDR3 is TGTGCCAGCAGTTACGGGGTCGCAGGGGGTCCAGATACGCAGTATTTT. Translation: CASSYGVAGGPDTQYF.

This rearrangement joins TRBV25-1 to TRBJ2-3; D ambiguous. V lost 5 bases and J lost 2, with 11 bases in between. CDR1 is MGHDK, CDR2 SYGVNS, per germline. The CDR3 has 14 amino acids. The CDR3 region has the DNA TGTGCCAGCAGTCTAGAATGGAACACAGATACGCAGTATTTT. It encodes CASSLEWNTDTQYF.